This TCR beta chain originates from a study of T-cell reconstitution after alpha-beta-depleted transplantation in children. This CDR3 is built from 17 residues. V gave up 3 bases and J gave up 5 bases; unmatched junction bases: 9. Germline lookup yields CDR1 SGHVS and CDR2 FQNEAQ. Unique molecular identifiers were built into the TCRbeta library. TCRdb independently ran MiXCR on the PCR reads; one entry per CDR3 protein. The sample includes about 360,000 distinct CDR3 sequences, 10% to 15% of them seen just once. Only a few counts were recorded for this clonotype. The material sequenced was PBMCs, taken from the stem cell graft. This sequence was found in a human donor who donated a stem cell graft to a child with Fanconi anemia. The V gene is TRBV7-8, the J gene TRBJ2-2, with 10 bases identical to TRBD1. CDR3 DNA sequence: TGTGCCAGCAGCTTCTTCTTCGGACAGGGGGTGACCGGGGAGCTGTTTTTT. This encodes CASSFFFGQGVTGELFF. The variable domain in full, with the rest retrieved from reference TRBV7-8 and TRBJ2-2, is GAGVSQSPRYKVAKRGQDVALRCDPISGHVSLFWYQQALGQGPEFLTYFQNEAQLDKSGLPSDRFFAERPEGSVSTLKIQRTQQEDSAVYLCASSFFFGQGVTGELFFGEGSRLTVL.